The 32 T cell receptor beta chains reported below all come from one sample, sequenced in a study of CD8+CD57+ T cells in acquired aplastic anemia. Genomic DNA templated the TCR beta VDJ and CDR3 profiling. TCRdb recomputed calls from the reads with MiXCR, one row per CDR3 protein. This table has more than 250,000 distinct CDR3 sequences, 55% to 65% appearing once. Sequencing was carried out using sorted CD4+, CD8+, or CD8+CD57+ T cells (not recorded which) from PBMCs. All receptors come from a human donor with severe aplastic anemia or a healthy control (not recorded which).

CDR3 in DNA: TGTGCCAGCAGTGCTAGAACGTCCTATGGCTACACCTTC. This codes for CASSARTSYGYTF. The V and J genes are TRBV6-2 or TRBV6-3 and TRBJ1-2; D call uncertain. CDR1 and CDR2 from the germline V gene are MNHEY and SVGEGT. CDR3 length: 13 residues. Trimming removed 5 bases from V and 4 bases from J, with 11 bases in between.

This chain joins TRBV29-1 and TRBJ2-2; a weak D match, TRBD2 (6 bases). The CDR3 length is 13 residues. The germline CDR1 and CDR2 sequences are SQVTM and ANQGSEA. V was shortened by 7 bases and J by 3 bases, with 12 bases between the two germline ends. CDR3 loop: CSGVGRHTGELFF. DNA for the CDR3: TGCAGCGGGGTGGGGAGGCACACCGGGGAGCTGTTTTTT.

This clonotype was detected a few times. This sequence may be a read error, since a much larger clone differs from it by one base. The chain uses TRBV14 and TRBJ1-2; TRBD1 is a possible D gene (5 bases). V was shortened by 0 bases and J by 8 bases, with 16 bases between the two germline ends. CDR1 SGHDN and CDR2 FVKESK come from the germline V gene. The CDR3 length is 15 residues. The CDR3 sequence is CASSQDLGGAHGYTF. CDR3 bases: TGTGCCAGCAGCCAAGATTTGGGAGGGGCACACGGCTACACCTTC.

This chain joins TRBV20-1 and TRBJ2-1; D gene uncertain. The V gene lost 2 bases and the J gene lost 2 bases, with 19 bases spanning the gap. The CDR3 length is 17 residues. Germline V gene lookup returns CDR1 DFQATT and CDR2 SNEGSKA (reference sequence). CDR3 residues: CSARIVSLRNPYNEQFF. The CDR3 DNA reads TGCAGTGCTAGAATCGTCTCTTTGCGGAACCCCTACAATGAGCAGTTCTTC.

The chain couples TRBV7-9 to TRBJ2-1, with TRBD2 as a possible D gene (6 bases). Germline lookup yields CDR1 SEHNR and CDR2 FQNEAQ (reference sequence). This CDR3 region has 18 residues. The germline V and J ends were trimmed by 1 base and 5 bases, with 21 bases remaining between them. This chain's CDR3 is CASSLEIGTSSSHNEQFF. CDR3 nucleotides: TGTGCCAGCAGCTTAGAGATTGGTACTAGCTCAAGTCACAATGAGCAGTTCTTC.

Note on this clonotype: Just one base apart from a much larger clone, this may be a read error. The gene calls are TRBV9 and TRBJ2-5; possibly TRBD2 for D (5 bases). Germline V gene lookup returns CDR1 SGDLS and CDR2 YYNGEE. The CDR3 length is 14 residues. V gave up 0 bases and J gave up 4 bases, with 10 bases separating them. CDR3 region: CASSVGGSRETQYF. CDR3 sequence (DNA): TGTGCCAGCAGCGTAGGCGGGTCTCGAGAGACCCAGTACTTC.

As concerns this clonotype: At one of its ends the junction is not consistent with the germline gene, which may arise from a read error. This chain uses TRBV7-6 with TRBJ2-2; D uncertain. Per the germline V gene, CDR1 is SGHVS and CDR2 is FNYEAQ. This CDR3 has 15 residues. CDR3 region: CASSQAVANTGELFF. CDR3 nucleotide sequence: TGCGCCAGCAGCCAAGCCGTTGCGAACACCGGGGAGCTGTTTTTT.

The V and J genes are TRBV19 and TRBJ1-1, with D hard to call. Germline lookup yields CDR1 LNHDA and CDR2 SQIVND (reference sequence). Trimming cost V 3 bases and J 7 bases, with 12 bases left between them. The CDR3 has 13 amino acids. CDR3 DNA sequence: TGTGCCAGTAGTATCTGGGGAGAGAGTGAAGCTTTCTTT. Protein sequence: CASSIWGESEAFF. Full variable domain (outside the CDR3, taken from reference TRBV19 and TRBJ1-1): DGGITQSPKYLFRKEGQNVTLSCEQNLNHDAMYWYRQDPGQGLRLIYYSQIVNDFQKGDIAEGYSVSREKKESFPLTVTSAQKNPTAFYLCASSIWGESEAFFGQGTRLTVV.

The chain has TRBV19 and TRBJ2-2; D possibly matches TRBD1 or TRBD2 (5 bases each). V was clipped by 6 bases and J by 0 bases, with 14 bases between them. Germline assignment: CDR1 LNHDA and CDR2 SQIVND (reference sequence). This CDR3 is built from 16 residues. CDR3 sequence: CASSTPRGTNTGELFF. CDR3 nucleotides: TGTGCCAGTAGCACACCCCGGGGCACGAACACCGGGGAGCTGTTTTTT. Drawing the rest from reference TRBV19 and TRBJ2-2, the complete variable domain is DGGITQSPKYLFRKEGQNVTLSCEQNLNHDAMYWYRQDPGQGLRLIYYSQIVNDFQKGDIAEGYSVSREKKESFPLTVTSAQKNPTAFYLCASSTPRGTNTGELFFGEGSRLTVL.

This clonotype was seen many times. The chain combines TRBV2 with TRBJ1-5; TRBD1 aligns across 9 bases. J gave up 3 bases and V 4 bases, and 7 bases lay outside the gene matches. From germline, CDR1 is SNHLY and CDR2 FYNNEI. This CDR3 is 16 amino acids long. The CDR3 coding sequence is TGTGCCAGCAGTGTTCGGACAGGGGATGACAATCAGCCCCAGCATTTT. This sequence encodes CASSVRTGDDNQPQHF.

This clonotype has a handful of counts. V usage is TRBV28 and J usage is TRBJ2-2, with 11 bases aligning to TRBD2. The germline gives CDR1 MDHEN, CDR2 SYDVKM. V lost 5 bases to trimming and J lost 1 base; unmatched junction nucleotides: 3. The CDR3 sequence is 16 residues long. The CDR3 sequence is CASSAGTSGNTGELFF. In DNA, the CDR3 is TGTGCCAGCAGTGCCGGGACTAGCGGGAACACCGGGGAGCTGTTTTTT.

This clonotype was recorded at least ten times. The chain's CDR3 is CASSLTTLRELFF. CDR3 in DNA: TGTGCCAGCAGCTTAACGACTCTCCGGGAGCTGTTTTTT. V and J are TRBV7-2 and TRBJ2-2; D is ambiguous. In germline, CDR1 is SGHTA, CDR2 FQGNSA. V was cut by 2 bases and J by 9 bases, with 10 bases left in between. The CDR3 is 13 residues long.

J is TRBJ2-7 and V is TRBV7-2; no firm D call. CDR1 is SGHTA and CDR2 is FQGNSA in the germline V gene. This CDR3 region has 13 residues. V dropped 4 bases and J dropped 3 bases, with 10 bases sitting between them. In DNA, the CDR3 is TGTGCCAGCAGCTCTGGTGGGTACTACGAGCAGTACTTC. As protein: CASSSGGYYEQYF.

V and J are TRBV19 and TRBJ1-6, with D uncertain. Trimming removed 3 bases from V and 7 bases from J, with 16 bases in between. The CDR3 loop spans 16 amino acids. CDR1 and CDR2 from the germline V gene are LNHDA and SQIVND (reference sequence). This chain's CDR3 is CASSMGLGWINSPLHF. The DNA of the CDR3 is TGTGCCAGTAGTATGGGCCTCGGGTGGATCAATTCACCCCTCCACTTT.

This rearrangement joins TRBV2 to TRBJ2-1, with TRBD2 matching 10 bases. The germline CDR1 and CDR2 sequences are SNHLY and FYNNEI. This CDR3 region has 16 residues. V gave up 6 bases and J gave up 0 bases; unmatched junction bases: 5. Written as DNA, the CDR3 is TGTGCCAGCAGGGACAGCGGGAGGGGCTCCTACAATGAGCAGTTCTTC. Its protein is CASRDSGRGSYNEQFF.

This clonotype was counted a few times. This clone may be a read error of a much larger clone one base away. This chain connects TRBV12-3 or TRBV12-4 to TRBJ2-1; 8 bases line up with TRBD2. The CDR3 is 18 residues long. CDR3 DNA: TGTGCCAGCAGTTCCTCGTCCCCTAGCGGGCCCTCCTACAGTGAGCAGTTCTTC. This sequence encodes CASSSSSPSGPSYSEQFF.

This clonotype was picked up many times. This chain uses TRBV5-8 with TRBJ2-3, with TRBD2 matching over 10 bases. The CDR3 has 17 amino acids. V was clipped by 0 bases and J by 2 bases; unmatched bases: 6. Germline V gene data show CDR1 as SGHTS and CDR2 as YDEGEE. The CDR3 nucleotides are TGTGCCAGCAGCTTGGGCACTAGCGGGGCCACCACAGATACGCAGTATTTT. Its translation: CASSLGTSGATTDTQYF.

The rearrangement links TRBV6-5 to TRBJ1-3; D is unclear. The CDR3 runs to 19 residues. The ends were cut back, 2 bases at V and 0 bases at J, with 20 bases in the middle. CDR1 and CDR2 from the germline V gene are MNHEY and SVGAGI. The CDR3 loop is CASSYRLDGPPSSGNTIYF. CDR3 bases: TGTGCCAGCAGTTACAGATTGGACGGCCCGCCGAGCTCTGGAAACACCATATATTTT.

Points on this clonotype: A clone one base away is much larger, so this may be a read error. CDR3 amino acids: CASSLGQPSPNLALHF. The CDR3 nucleotides are TGTGCCAGCAGTTTAGGACAGCCCAGCCCTAATTTGGCCCTCCACTTT. The chain recombines TRBV27 with TRBJ1-6, with a tentative D call TRBD1 (6 bases). This CDR3 is 16 amino acids long. Germline CDR1 is MNHEY and CDR2 is SMNVEV (reference sequence). Trimming removed 2 bases at V and 14 bases at J, with 22 bases between.

CDR3 in DNA: TGTGCCAGCAGTTCGTACCCCCCGGGAGCGGGGGCCGTCACAGATACGCAGTATTTT. It yields the protein CASSSYPPGAGAVTDTQYF. The chain recombines TRBV27 with TRBJ2-3, with 8 bases fitting TRBD2. Germline V gene data show CDR1 as MNHEY and CDR2 as SMNVEV (reference sequence). This CDR3 is 19 amino acids long. Trimming cost V 4 bases and J 2 bases; bases outside gene matches: 17.

The J gene is TRBJ1-6, the V gene TRBV20-1; TRBD1 might be the D (6 bases). V shed 2 bases and J shed 4 bases, with 6 bases lying between them. The germline V gene encodes CDR1 DFQATT and CDR2 SNEGSKA (reference sequence). The CDR3 covers 13 residues. The CDR3: CSARQGYNSPLHF. The CDR3 coding sequence is TGCAGTGCTAGACAGGGGTATAATTCACCCCTCCACTTT.

The genes are TRBV29-1 and TRBJ2-5; 10 bases are a match to TRBD1. Germline V gene lookup returns CDR1 SQVTM and CDR2 ANQGSEA. This CDR3 comprises 17 residues. J lost 5 bases, V lost 3 bases, and 15 bases had no gene match. The CDR3 reads CSVEADRGRRGEETQYF. The CDR3 DNA follows: TGCAGCGTTGAGGCCGACAGGGGGCGCAGAGGAGAGGAGACCCAGTACTTC.

In regard to this clonotype: The conserved phenylalanine or tryptophan is not found at the CDR3 terminus, so this likely reflects a read error. The DNA is left out, because the CDR3 cannot be placed on it with certainty; the CDR3 is given as TCRdb lists it. This rearrangement joins TRBV20-1 to TRBJ2-3; TRBD1, the table's D call, lacks a check against the DNA. The germline gives CDR1 DFQATT, CDR2 SNEGSKA (reference sequence). The CDR3 has 8 amino acids, counting both end residues. CDR3: CSARARTG.

This chain connects TRBV6-5 to TRBJ2-7; 7 nucleotides line up with TRBD2. Germline V gives CDR1 MNHEY, CDR2 SVGAGI. The CDR3 totals 17 residues. V dropped 4 bases and J dropped 0; count of bases not matched to a gene: 12. The CDR3 nucleotides are TGTGCCAGCAGTTTGCACTCTAGCGGAATCAACTCCTACGAGCAGTACTTC. This codes for CASSLHSSGINSYEQYF.

The chain carries TRBV20-1 and TRBJ1-6; the D gene is possibly TRBD1 (5 bases). The V and J ends lost 6 bases and 5 bases respectively, with 11 bases between them. Germline V gene lookup returns CDR1 DFQATT and CDR2 SNEGSKA (reference sequence). This CDR3 has 13 amino acids. CDR3 in DNA: TGCAGTGCCCGGGGGGGAGATAATTCACCCCTCCACTTT. As protein: CSARGGDNSPLHF.

The CDR3 DNA reads TGTGCCAGCAGCTTAGGGATAGCGGGGATGAGAGATACGCAGTATTTT. Translation gives CASSLGIAGMRDTQYF. The genes are TRBV7-9 and TRBJ2-3, with 8 bases aligning to TRBD2. Germline CDR1 and CDR2: SEHNR and FQNEAQ (reference sequence). V trimming: 1 base; J trimming: 5 bases; junction bases outside the gene matches: 8. The CDR3 extends over 16 amino acids.

This rearrangement joins TRBV27 to TRBJ2-7, with D maybe TRBD1 (5 bases). The CDR3 has 11 residues. V shed 6 bases and J shed 6 bases, with 9 bases lying between them. Looked up from germline, CDR1 is MNHEY and CDR2 is SMNVEV (reference sequence). The CDR3 spells CASSQGTEQYF. The CDR3 region has the DNA TGTGCCAGCAGCCAGGGTACCGAGCAGTACTTC.

Concerning this clonotype itself: Germline and junction disagree at one end, which may indicate a read error. V usage is TRBV7-3 and J usage is TRBJ2-1; D possibly corresponds to TRBD1 (6 bases). The length of the CDR3 is 15 residues. Germline assignment: CDR1 SGHTA and CDR2 FQGTGA. The CDR3, as DNA: TGTGCCAGCAGGCAGGGCAGGGGAGTCTACGATGAGCAGTTCTTC. It specifies CASRQGRGVYDEQFF.

This chain links TRBV20-1 with TRBJ1-1; D may be TRBD1 (5 bases). Between the trimmed V and J ends, which lost 1 base and 0 bases, there was a span of 12 bases. This CDR3 has 15 residues. Looked up from germline, CDR1 is DFQATT and CDR2 is SNEGSKA (reference sequence). The CDR3 bases are TGCAGTGCTAGAGGAACAGGACATATGAACACTGAAGCTTTCTTT. Translated: CSARGTGHMNTEAFF.

This clonotype was detected many times. The genes are TRBV4-2 and TRBJ2-1; D might be TRBD1 (6 bases). Germline lookup yields CDR1 LGHNA and CDR2 YNFKEQ. This CDR3 is built from 15 residues. The germline V and J ends were trimmed by 3 bases and 9 bases, with 18 bases remaining between them. The CDR3 DNA reads as TGTGCCAGCAGCCACAGCCCGGACAGCCGGGGTGAGCAGTTCTTC. Amino acids: CASSHSPDSRGEQFF.

V gene TRBV19 combines with J gene TRBJ1-6; D perhaps matches TRBD1 (6 bases). The CDR3 length is 16 residues. Trimming removed 3 bases at V and 9 bases at J, with 18 bases between. The germline CDR1 and CDR2 sequences are LNHDA and SQIVND (reference sequence). CDR3 in DNA: TGTGCCAGTAGTATGACCGGACAGACGAAGAGTTCACCCCTCCACTTT. Protein product: CASSMTGQTKSSPLHF.

The V gene is TRBV12-3 or TRBV12-4, the J gene TRBJ1-3, with D maybe TRBD1 (5 bases). Trimming pared 4 bases from V and 2 bases from J, leaving 6 bases between. The CDR3 is 13 residues long. Here the CDR3 DNA reads TGTGCCAGCAGTTGGGGGACTGGAAACACCATATATTTT. Protein product: CASSWGTGNTIYF.